This passage covers 19 T cell receptor beta chains from one sample sequenced in a study of monozygotic twins with inflammatory bowel disease. TCRdb re-called the 5' RACE reads; one entry per CDR3 protein, DNA not given. In all, the sample yields approximately 400,000 distinct CDR3 sequences. The sequencing sample was made of blood. The source is a human donor with ulcerative colitis or Crohn's disease, or a healthy co-twin of an affected twin (not recorded which).

The V and J genes are TRBV20-1 and TRBJ2-1. The CDR3 covers 15 residues. From germline, CDR1 is DFQATT and CDR2 SNEGSKA (reference sequence). The CDR3 region is CSARAVAEKYNEQFF.

The chain carries TRBV18 and TRBJ2-1; checking the TCRdb D call of TRBD1 is not possible without DNA. The V gene's germline CDR1 is KGHSH and CDR2 LQKENI. The length of the CDR3 is 15 residues. This CDR3 is CASSRGQFPYNEQFF.

The CDR3: CAIKGHDTTYEQYF. The chain links TRBV10-3 to TRBJ2-7; with no DNA, the TCRdb D assignment of TRBD1 cannot be verified. This CDR3 region has 14 residues. Germline loops: CDR1 ENHRY, CDR2 SYGVKD.

V is TRBV27 and J is TRBJ2-5; the D call of TRBD1 rests on TCRdb alone, since no DNA is present to check it. From germline, CDR1 is MNHEY and CDR2 SMNVEV (reference sequence). CDR3 length: 14 residues. Here the CDR3 reads CASSLNPRQETQYF.

This sequence joins TRBV7-9 and TRBJ1-6; TCRdb's D call, TRBD1, is unchecked because there is no DNA. The CDR3 runs 15 residues. The V gene's germline CDR1 is SEHNR and CDR2 FQNEAQ (reference sequence). The CDR3 loop is CASSHRDIQNSPLHF.

The chain uses TRBV5-1 and TRBJ1-1. Germline-derived CDR1 and CDR2 are SGHRS and YFSETQ. CDR3 size: 13 residues. CDR3: CASSLAHSTEAFF. Together with reference TRBV5-1 and TRBJ1-1, the CDR3 gives the full variable domain: KAGVTQTPRYLIKTRGQQVTLSCSPISGHRSVSWYQQTPGQGLQFLFEYFSETQRNKGNFPGRFSGRQFSNSRSEMNVSTLELGDSALYLCASSLAHSTEAFFGQGTRLTVV.

The chain combines TRBV19 with TRBJ2-7; TCRdb lists TRBD2, though no DNA is available to test this call. This CDR3 region has 13 residues. Germline CDR1 is LNHDA and CDR2 is SQIVND (reference sequence). Here the CDR3 reads CASSIGGRNEQYF.

The rearrangement uses TRBV5-1 and TRBJ2-3; no DNA is available, so the TRBD2 call from TCRdb remains unchecked. The CDR3 length is 15 residues. Germline V gives CDR1 SGHRS, CDR2 YFSETQ. The CDR3 here is CASSSEAGGTDTQYF.

V and J are TRBV2 and TRBJ1-1. The germline V gene has CDR1 SNHLY and CDR2 FYNNEI. The CDR3 has 14 residues. The CDR3 spells CASSEGRSWTEAFF.

The rearrangement links TRBV11-2 to TRBJ2-1. CDR1 and CDR2 from the germline V gene are SGHAT and FQNNGV. The CDR3 is 14 residues long. CDR3 in amino acids: CASSSATANGEQFF.

This chain joins TRBV6-1 and TRBJ1-2. Germline CDR1 and CDR2: MNHNS and SASEGT. CDR3 length: 14 amino acids. The chain's CDR3 is CASRPTDSIYGYTF.

The chain has TRBV4-3 and TRBJ2-5; the TCRdb call, TRBD2, lacks DNA for checking. This CDR3 spans 16 amino acids. Germline V gene data show CDR1 as LGHNA and CDR2 as YSLEER. The CDR3 sequence: CASSQDWSSGEETQYF.

The chain couples TRBV20-1 to TRBJ2-5; the D call of TRBD1 rests on TCRdb alone, since no DNA is present to check it. The CDR3 is 14 residues long. Germline CDR1 is DFQATT and CDR2 is SNEGSKA (reference sequence). CDR3 region: CSARVRGQQETQYF.

J is TRBJ2-2 and V is TRBV2; TCRdb outputs TRBD1, but without DNA this stays unchecked. Germline CDR1 SNHLY, CDR2 FYNNEI. CDR3 size: 16 residues. CDR3 amino acids: CASSRQGTLNTGELFF.

The CDR3 is CASSLLTEPGDTQYF. The chain employs TRBV5-1 and TRBJ2-3; TCRdb outputs TRBD1, but without DNA this stays unchecked. In germline, CDR1 is SGHRS, CDR2 YFSETQ. The CDR3 is made up of 15 amino acids.

V usage is TRBV19 and J usage is TRBJ1-5. The germline V gene has CDR1 LNHDA and CDR2 SQIVND (reference sequence). The CDR3 spans 15 residues. CDR3 amino acids: CASSNVDYSNQPQHF.

V usage is TRBV7-9 and J usage is TRBJ2-5. The length of the CDR3 is 14 residues. The germline V gene encodes CDR1 SEHNR and CDR2 FQNEAQ (reference sequence). The CDR3 loop reads CASCADITQETQYF.

The gene calls are TRBV28 and TRBJ1-5; TCRdb gives TRBD1 as the D gene, but with no DNA this cannot be confirmed. CDR1 is MDHEN and CDR2 is SYDVKM in the germline V gene. The CDR3 covers 13 residues. The CDR3 spells CASSSGSYQPQHF.

The chain recombines TRBV11-3 with TRBJ2-7; the TRBD1 assignment by TCRdb is unverifiable without DNA. The CDR3 is 14 amino acids. Per germline, CDR1 SGHNT and CDR2 YENEEA. The CDR3 sequence is CASSPGTGDGEQYF.